This T cell receptor (beta chain) was recovered during a study of blood T cell repertoires in COVID-19. The overall study: The United States, Italy and Spain were the sources of the acute and convalescent COVID-19 samples.

Cohorts were assigned according to the clinical history that participants reported. As handled by the study authors: How many nucleated cells were present was estimated from reference gene primer amplification. This table comes from immunoSEQ multiplex PCR, and its TCRdb copy is limited to in-frame clones, with some not included. That table furnishes V, J and clone size, whereas the DNA furnished D and trimming. There are some 320,000 clones in the sample; just under 90% occur only once, and approximately 2.9% lies in the top ten. Germline V CDR1 and CDR2: KGHSH, LQKENI. The CDR3 totals 12 residues. J gave up 2 bases and V 8 bases, and 3 bases lay outside the gene matches.

The TCR was taken from a woman aged 45-60 years who had been exposed to COVID-19. The chain combines TRBV18 with TRBJ2-7; 7 bases match TRBD1. Sequencing used PBMCs or T cells enriched from blood (not recorded which). CDR3 in DNA: TGTGCCAGCGCGCAGGGGGCCTACGAGCAGTACTTC. Translating gives CASAQGAYEQYF. The full variable domain, its missing parts supplied by reference TRBV18 and TRBJ2-7, is NAGVMQNPRHLVRRRGQEARLRCSPMKGHSHVYWYRQLPEEGLKFMVYLQKENIIDESGMPKERFSAEFPKEGPSILRIQQVVRGDSAAYFCASAQGAYEQYFGPGTRLTVT.